This entry features one TCR beta chain sequence. This clone's antigen is unknown. Base qualities were left out, and no much larger clone turns up one base away. The entry originates in a study of cytomegalovirus exposure and HLA in healthy donors (dated by TCRdb to 2015 to 2018). Background on the whole study: According to a later analysis, the roughly 130 validation repertoires were produced on the same platform as the roughly 720 repertoires of the first cohort. A separate validation cohort of roughly 130 different subjects was used in addition to the approximately 700-subject first cohort. The study was designed to test whether signatures of past pathogen exposure could be identified by cataloging public T cell receptors. To predict cytomegalovirus infection status, the study brought together high-throughput TCR immunosequencing, statistical association of individual TCRs with disease status, and machine learning. General findings and caveats noted by the study authors: All 120 or so repertoires were used to score co-occurrence in the validation cohort in a later analysis, because that analysis had no HLA typing for the cohort. According to the authors, the approach could potentially be generalized to other disease states and immunological phenotypes. While some public TCRs were present in many individuals, most TCR sequences turned up only very rarely across donors. In the study, 150 to 200 TCR beta chains were listed as associated with cytomegalovirus. Subsequent analysis determined that TCRs grouped into clusters in the first cohort also showed a tendency toward co-occurrence across the 90 to 150 validation repertoires, and roughly 95% of cluster scores exceeded 0. The classifier was reported to diagnose cytomegalovirus status with high specificity and sensitivity in both the original cohort and the validation cohort. In vitro tests confirmed that a few of the cytomegalovirus-associated TCR beta chains recognize cytomegalovirus antigens.

Libraries were constructed by the immunoSEQ multiplex PCR assay. As for how the authors treated the data: To diagnose cytomegalovirus status from the catalog of TCR beta chain sequences, a statistical classification framework was built. The clones in this table, taken by TCRdb from immuneACCESS, are in-frame only. Not every clone is retained; where verified, under half of the shortfall comes from an unresolved V gene, and the cause of the rest is unknown. V and J calls plus clone size are reproduced from that table; the DNA served to infer D and trimming. The sample table records 250,000 or so clones; around nine tenths of these occur just once. Clones ranked in the top ten supply 2.6% of the sample. The donors belonged to the validation cohort of about 110 subjects, which was separate from the approximately 610-subject first cohort. Sample: PBMCs. This clonotype was sampled from a man aged 18 to 35 in good health and CMV-seronegative.

The nucleotides read TGTGCCAGCCGGGACAGGGCTCCCAATGAGCAGTTCTTC. This translates into CASRDRAPNEQFF. Recombination connected TRBV6-5 to TRBJ2-1; 9 central nucleotides agree with TRBD1. The CDR3 sequence holds 13 residues, the cysteine and phenylalanine included. This entry keeps only the CDR3 DNA: 39 bases, framed from base 1. Looking up the germline V gene yields CDR1 MNHEY and CDR2 SVGAGI. Here V drops 8 bases and J drops 6 bases, and the junction holds 5 bases not matched to any gene.